Below, 12 T cell receptor beta chains from the same sample are listed, as sequenced in a study of shared clonotypes between healthy human individuals. Measured with immunoSEQ multiplex PCR; TCRdb has only the in-frame clones, and not every one. The sample shows 110,000 or so clones, 55% to 80% of them seen only once. The sequenced material came from memory CD8+ T cells sorted from blood. The sample's subset: CD45RO+ cells pooled with CCR7-negative TemRA cells. These receptors all stem from a woman aged 30 to 39 in good health.

This clone was seen more than once but under ten times. The rearrangement links TRBV5-5 to TRBJ1-3; 7 bases match TRBD1. CDR1 is SGHKS and CDR2 is YYEKEE in the germline V gene (reference sequence). The CDR3 has 14 residues. V dropped 7 bases and J dropped 3; count of bases not matched to a gene: 7. The CDR3 sequence is CASLTTGYGNTIYF. Here the CDR3 DNA reads TGTGCCAGCTTAACGACAGGGTATGGAAACACCATATATTTT. Full variable domain (missing parts from reference TRBV5-5 and TRBJ1-3): DAGVTQSPTHLIKTRGQQVTLRCSPISGHKSVSWYQQVLGQGPQFIFQYYEKEERGRGNFPDRFSARQFPNYSSELNVNALLLGDSALYLCASLTTGYGNTIYFGEGSWLTVV.

The chain recombines TRBV7-8 with TRBJ2-7, with TRBD2 matching over 13 bases. V was clipped by 5 bases and J by 4 bases; unmatched bases: 8. Germline CDR1 and CDR2: SGHVS and FQNEAQ. The CDR3 contains 16 residues. The chain's CDR3 is CASSPPRLAGGYEQYF. The CDR3 DNA reads as TGTGCCAGCAGCCCTCCACGACTAGCGGGAGGATACGAGCAGTACTTC.

The V call is TRBV19, the J call TRBJ1-5, with TRBD1 as a possible D gene (6 bases). The CDR3 runs 16 residues. Trimming left V 11 bases short and J 0 bases short, with 20 bases between. CDR1 is LNHDA and CDR2 is SQIVND in the germline V gene (reference sequence). CDR3 residues: CAPAWEGGYSNQPQHF. CDR3 DNA sequence: TGTGCCCCAGCTTGGGAGGGGGGCTATAGCAATCAGCCCCAGCATTTT.

The chain employs TRBV19 and TRBJ2-7; 10 bases are shared with TRBD2. The CDR3 is 17 residues long. Germline V gives CDR1 LNHDA, CDR2 SQIVND (reference sequence). V was pared by 0 bases and J by 4 bases, with 9 bases of the junction left unmatched. CDR3 region: CASSIDLWTSGVYEQYF. CDR3 in DNA: TGTGCCAGTAGTATAGATCTATGGACTAGCGGAGTATACGAGCAGTACTTC.

The chain combines TRBV7-9 with TRBJ2-7; D call uncertain. The ends were cut back, 5 bases at V and 1 base at J, with 12 bases in the middle. In germline, CDR1 is SEHNR, CDR2 FQNEAQ (reference sequence). The CDR3 has 14 residues. The CDR3 DNA follows: TGTGCCAGCAGCCAGGTTGACGAGTCCTACGAGCAGTACTTC. Translated: CASSQVDESYEQYF.

This clone is labeled as medium-sized. The chain employs TRBV4-2 and TRBJ1-2; 7 bases are shared with TRBD1. The germline gives CDR1 LGHNA, CDR2 YNFKEQ. The CDR3 has 18 residues. The ends lost 0 bases at V and 6 bases at J; junction bases unmatched: 16. Written as DNA, the CDR3 is TGTGCCAGCAGCCAAGAATTGCCTGAGCCCCGGGACAGAAATGGCTACACCTTC. It translates to CASSQELPEPRDRNGYTF.

The chain uses TRBV11-2 and TRBJ1-2; D gene unclear. Germline V gene data show CDR1 as SGHAT and CDR2 as FQNNGV. V lost 1 base, J lost 4 bases, and 4 bases lay in between. The CDR3 is made up of 12 amino acids. CDR3 bases: TGTGCCAGCAGCTTAGGGGCCTATGGCTACACCTTC. This codes for CASSLGAYGYTF.

This clone was seen only a few times. The J gene is TRBJ2-2, the V gene TRBV13, with D tentatively TRBD2 (5 bases). Germline assignment: CDR1 PRHDT and CDR2 FYEKMQ (reference sequence). Trimming shortened V by 10 bases and J by 6 bases, and 15 bases separated the two germline ends. The CDR3 spans 13 residues. The DNA for the CDR3 is TGTGCCACCTCGGGGAGTCTGGCCGGGGAGCTGTTTTTT. This encodes CATSGSLAGELFF. Complete variable domain (other parts from reference TRBV13 and TRBJ2-2): AAGVIQSPRHLIKEKRETATLKCYPIPRHDTVYWYQQGPGQDPQFLISFYEKMQSDKGSIPDRFSAQQFSDYHSELNMSSLELGDSALYFCATSGSLAGELFFGEGSRLTVL.

The chain combines TRBV28 with TRBJ2-7; TRBD2 matches 8 bases. V was pared by 2 bases and J by 3 bases, with 3 bases of the junction left unmatched. Germline V gene sequence: CDR1 MDHEN, CDR2 SYDVKM. This CDR3 contains 14 residues. The CDR3 sequence: CASSLAGGNYEQYF. The CDR3 DNA reads TGTGCCAGCAGTTTAGCGGGAGGAAACTACGAGCAGTACTTC.

The chain combines TRBV7-8 with TRBJ1-1; D is unclear. This CDR3 contains 13 residues. The germline gives CDR1 SGHVS, CDR2 FQNEAQ. V lost 6 bases, J lost 5 bases, and 13 bases lay in between. The CDR3 region has the DNA TGTGCCAGCAGTTTAAGCCCCTTAACTGAAGCTTTCTTT. Amino acids: CASSLSPLTEAFF.

The chain combines TRBV6-4 with TRBJ2-3; D call uncertain. The CDR3 is made up of 14 amino acids. Germline values: CDR1 MRHNA, CDR2 SNTAGT. The V end lost 3 bases, the J end lost 4 bases, and 11 bases lay between the germline ends. The chain's CDR3 is CASSESPQADTQYF. CDR3 coding DNA: TGTGCCAGCAGTGAGAGTCCCCAGGCAGATACGCAGTATTTT.

This clone was observed a handful of times. The V call is TRBV5-8, the J call TRBJ2-1, with 10 bases lining up with TRBD2. The CDR3 length is 15 residues. CDR1 SGHTS and CDR2 YDEGEE come from the germline V gene. The V and J ends lost 2 bases and 6 bases, in that order; junction bases with no gene match: 5. The DNA for the CDR3 is TGTGCCAGCAGCTTAGGGCTAGCGGGAGTCAATGAGCAGTTCTTC. This gives the protein CASSLGLAGVNEQFF.